This T cell receptor beta chain derives from a study of somatic mutations in cytotoxic T cells in rheumatoid arthritis (dated by TCRdb to 2015 to 2018). About the full investigation: Before any treatment started and right after they were diagnosed, patients gave peripheral blood samples (about 30 ml EDTA). A total of 65 or so rheumatoid arthritis patients and 20 to 25 healthy controls underwent TCRB deep sequencing. Sorted V beta1+ cells also underwent TCRB sequencing, and some V beta antibody-stained T-cell populations were flow-sorted at nearly 100% purity on a FACSAria II or Sony SH800. The study asked whether expanded CD8+ T-cell clones in newly diagnosed, untreated rheumatoid arthritis carry somatic mutations, and used TCRB deep sequencing to characterize clonality. Patient and control groups had essentially identical median ages.

Positive magnetic bead selection on an AutoMACS was used to isolate CD4+ and CD8+ cells, with flow cytometry used to check purity. Initial screening for clonal expansions relied on flow cytometry with a TCR V beta antibody panel, after which sorted CD8+ fractions underwent TCRB deep sequencing for characterization. Isolation of peripheral blood mononuclear cells was done through Ficoll-Paque PLUS density gradient separation. DNA from CD4-enriched, CD8-enriched or PBMC samples was extracted using Nucleospin Tissue or Tissue XS kits and then quantified on a Qubit 2.0 fluorometer. Comments on this clone: Its antigen remains unidentified. Base-call qualities are not available, and no considerably larger clone is one nucleotide away.

General study outcomes and caveats: CD8+ clonality increased with age in patients (Spearman r of about 0.45) but not in healthy controls. In about an eighth of the roughly 65 patients, more than 20% of CD8+ cells belonged to the largest CD8+ clone, while several identical CD8+ TCRB sequences were shared between blood and synovial fluid. Viral specificity could not be ruled out by absence from virus-specific databases, and the antigen targets of the expanded CD8+ clones remained unknown. The finding that TRBV07 was slightly underrepresented in patients was left unadjusted for multiple comparisons. There was no significant difference in CD8+ T-cell clonality between rheumatoid arthritis patients and age-matched healthy controls.

Genomic DNA underwent TCRB CDR3 sequencing using the immunoSEQ assay. Turning to the authors' computational methods: Published virus-specific TCRB sequences were compared with patient CD8+ clones larger than 1%, and only a few matches were found. Only productive TCRB rearrangements were included in the analyses. Clonality was calculated as a Shannon entropy-based productive clonality index, and a clone was defined by a unique TCRB CDR3 sequence. To calculate repertoire overlap between two samples, the template counts of each clone were considered relative to each sample's total templates. V-gene usage measured by flow cytometry correlated with TCRB sequencing V-gene usage, with a Spearman r of around 0.59. Drawn from immuneACCESS, this table holds only the in-frame rearrangements with V and J called that TCRdb kept. Clones are partly lost; checked studies trace under half to an unresolved V gene and leave the rest unexplained. V and J calls and clone size are copied from that table; D and trimming were computed from the DNA. This sample gives 15,000 to 20,000 clones in total; approximately 80% of them show up just once. In total, the top ten clones hold about 12% of the sample.

V has 2 bases trimmed and J has 6 bases trimmed; junction bases matching no gene number 7. Based on the germline V gene (reference sequence), the CDR1 and CDR2 sequences are MNHEY and SMNVEV. The CDR3, from cysteine to phenylalanine, totals 15 residues. The only DNA kept is the CDR3, 45 bases in frame from the first base. The V gene is TRBV27 and the J gene is TRBJ1-2, and 9 bases in between align with TRBD1. Material: CD8+ T cells sorted from blood. This clonotype originated in an adult with rheumatoid arthritis. The sequenced DNA: TGTGCCAGCAGTTTAACCCTGACAGGGGGTGATGGCTACACCTTC. This sequence encodes CASSLTLTGGDGYTF.